A single sample is the source of the 18 T cell receptor beta chains below, sequenced in a study of cytomegalovirus exposure and HLA in healthy donors. Sequencing used immunoSEQ multiplex PCR; TCRdb keeps in-frame clones, though not all of them. Of about 160,000 clones listed, 65% to 90% are singletons. Sequenced: PBMCs. These receptors originate from a woman between 18 and 29 years old in good health and CMV-seronegative.

J is TRBJ2-3 and V is TRBV4-3; TRBD1 matches 8 bases. The junction had 7 bases not matched to a gene; V was cut back by 0 bases and J by 5 bases. CDR1 is LGHNA, CDR2 YSLEER, per germline. The CDR3 is 16 residues long. The CDR3 region is CASSQDPAGGQDTQYF. DNA for the CDR3: TGCGCCAGCAGCCAAGATCCGGCAGGGGGCCAAGATACGCAGTATTTT.

V usage is TRBV6-6 and J usage is TRBJ1-5; D is possibly TRBD1 (5 bases). The CDR3 runs to 14 residues. In germline, CDR1 is MNHNY, CDR2 SVGAGI (reference sequence). V gave up 2 bases and J gave up 7 bases, with 12 bases separating them. CDR3 sequence (DNA): TGTGCCAGCAGTTACGTCCAGGGTGGACAGCCCCAGCATTTT. Translated: CASSYVQGGQPQHF.

The V and J genes are TRBV4-1 and TRBJ1-1; 7 nucleotides match TRBD1. V shed 4 bases and J 0 bases; nucleotides not matched to a gene: 11. In germline, CDR1 is MGHRA, CDR2 YSYEKL. CDR3 length: 17 residues. The CDR3 here is CASSPGTDVNVNTEAFF. Written as DNA, the CDR3 is TGCGCCAGCAGCCCCGGGACAGACGTCAATGTGAACACTGAAGCTTTCTTT.

Comments on this clone: The same CDR3 also results from other DNA sequences found in this sample. The gene calls are TRBV30 and TRBJ1-1, with a weak D call TRBD1 (6 bases). Germline values: CDR1 GTSNPN, CDR2 SVGIG (reference sequence). Trimming removed 0 bases at V and 1 base at J, with 9 bases between. The CDR3 sequence is 14 residues long. The DNA of the CDR3 is TGTGCCTGGAGTGTACTACAGGGGAACACTGAAGCTTTCTTT. Its translation is CAWSVLQGNTEAFF. Variable domain in full (rest from reference TRBV30 and TRBJ1-1): SQTIHQWPATLVQPVGSPLSLECTVEGTSNPNLYWYRQAAGRGLQLLFYSVGIGQISSEVPQNLSASRPQDRQFILSSKKLLLSDSGFYLCAWSVLQGNTEAFFGQGTRLTVV.

The J gene is TRBJ1-1, the V gene TRBV25-1; D may be TRBD1 (6 bases). V gave up 3 bases and J gave up 2 bases, with 13 bases separating them. There are 15 residues in the CDR3. CDR1 and CDR2 from the germline V gene are MGHDK and SYGVNS. The CDR3, as DNA: TGTGCCAGCAGTGAGAGGGGGTTAATAAACACTGAAGCTTTCTTT. Protein sequence: CASSERGLINTEAFF.

This chain links TRBV7-6 with TRBJ2-7, with 11 bases identical to TRBD2. CDR1 and CDR2 from the germline V gene are SGHVS and FNYEAQ. This CDR3 has 16 amino acids. V trimming: 3 bases; J trimming: 0 bases; junction bases outside the gene matches: 4. The CDR3 coding sequence is TGTGCCAGCAGCTTCCTGACTAGCGGGGTCTCCTACGAGCAGTACTTC. It encodes CASSFLTSGVSYEQYF.

In this sample, this clone turned up a few times. This rearrangement joins TRBV2 to TRBJ1-1; 7 positions agree with TRBD1. This CDR3 spans 13 amino acids. Trimming cost V 6 bases and J 6 bases; bases outside gene matches: 7. In germline, CDR1 is SNHLY, CDR2 FYNNEI. DNA of the CDR3: TGTGCCAGCAGCGACCAGGGGGGCGCTGAAGCTTTCTTT. This codes for CASSDQGGAEAFF.

The rearrangement uses TRBV10-1 and TRBJ1-1; 8 nucleotides agree with TRBD1. This CDR3 comprises 14 residues. Germline V gives CDR1 WNHNN, CDR2 SYGVQD (reference sequence). Losses at the gene ends were 5 bases for V and 5 bases for J; bases not matched to a gene: 7. CDR3 in amino acids: CASSRTGMRTEAFF. CDR3 bases: TGCGCCAGCAGTCGGACAGGGATGAGGACTGAAGCTTTCTTT.

This clone is a singleton in its sample. The genes are TRBV5-1 and TRBJ2-5, with 8 positions matching TRBD1. CDR1 SGHRS and CDR2 YFSETQ come from the germline V gene. Trimming at V came to 2 bases and at J to 4 bases, leaving 10 bases not matched to a gene. CDR3 length equals 16 residues. The CDR3 loop is CASSFRTGPIGETQYF. As DNA, the CDR3 is TGCGCCAGCAGCTTTCGGACAGGGCCGATAGGAGAGACCCAGTACTTC.

This clone was detected only once. This chain joins TRBV2 and TRBJ1-2, with D perhaps TRBD1 (5 bases). Trimming shortened V by 5 bases and J by 0 bases, and 13 bases separated the two germline ends. The CDR3 is 15 amino acids. Germline CDR1 SNHLY, CDR2 FYNNEI. DNA for the CDR3: TGTGCCAGCAGTATAGACAGCCTATCTAACTATGGCTACACCTTC. Translation gives CASSIDSLSNYGYTF.

The CDR3 reads CASSLALRQAYGYTF. In nucleotides, the CDR3 is TGTGCCAGCAGCTTAGCTCTTCGACAAGCCTATGGCTACACCTTC. V usage is TRBV7-8 and J usage is TRBJ1-2; D is uncertain. Germline V gives CDR1 SGHVS, CDR2 FQNEAQ. The CDR3 runs 15 residues. V gave up 0 bases and J gave up 4 bases, with 12 bases separating them.

The chain uses TRBV19 and TRBJ1-2; a weak D match, TRBD1 (6 bases). From germline, CDR1 is LNHDA and CDR2 SQIVND (reference sequence). The V end was cut by 5 bases, the J end by 5 bases, with 12 bases between. This CDR3 is 13 amino acids long. DNA of the CDR3: TGTGCCAGTAGTGTACAGGGTGGGTATGGCTACACCTTC. It translates to CASSVQGGYGYTF.

The V and J genes are TRBV6-1 and TRBJ2-3; the match to TRBD2 covers 8 bases. V dropped 7 bases and J dropped 7; count of bases not matched to a gene: 7. This CDR3 comprises 13 residues. The germline gives CDR1 MNHNS, CDR2 SASEGT. As DNA, the CDR3 is TGTGCCAGCACCGGGGGGGGCAGAAATACGCAGTATTTT. This codes for CASTGGGRNTQYF.

The gene calls are TRBV7-6 and TRBJ2-2; TRBD2 aligns across 11 bases. V lost 2 bases to trimming and J lost 5 bases; unmatched junction nucleotides: 10. The CDR3 is 18 residues long. Germline lookup yields CDR1 SGHVS and CDR2 FNYEAQ. CDR3 residues: CASSLWLAGGLETGELFF. The DNA for the CDR3 is TGTGCCAGCAGCTTATGGCTAGCGGGAGGTCTTGAGACCGGGGAGCTGTTTTTT.

The rearrangement uses TRBV7-9 and TRBJ2-1; tentative D call: TRBD2 (5 bases). Germline V lookup: CDR1 SEHNR, CDR2 FQNEAQ (reference sequence). Trimming cost V 8 bases and J 4 bases, with 18 bases left between them. The CDR3 contains 15 residues. Here the CDR3 DNA reads TGTGCCAGCTCCTCTCGGCTAGCAGAATACAATGAGCAGTTCTTC. As protein: CASSSRLAEYNEQFF.

The chain has TRBV5-1 and TRBJ2-7; unclear D gene. There are 13 residues in the CDR3. Trimming left V 0 bases short and J 3 bases short, with 7 bases between. Germline V gives CDR1 SGHRS, CDR2 YFSETQ. CDR3 loop: CASSLAERYEQYF. Here the CDR3 DNA reads TGCGCCAGCAGCTTGGCCGAGCGCTACGAGCAGTACTTC. The whole variable domain, filled in from reference TRBV5-1 and TRBJ2-7, reads KAGVTQTPRYLIKTRGQQVTLSCSPISGHRSVSWYQQTPGQGLQFLFEYFSETQRNKGNFPGRFSGRQFSNSRSEMNVSTLELGDSALYLCASSLAERYEQYFGPGTRLTVT.

The chain combines TRBV9 with TRBJ2-2; 9 positions match TRBD1. V was clipped by 7 bases and J by 5 bases; unmatched bases: 3. Germline V gene data show CDR1 as SGDLS and CDR2 as YYNGEE. The CDR3 has 13 residues. CDR3 amino acids: CASGQGLTGELFF. CDR3 DNA: TGTGCCAGCGGACAGGGGTTAACCGGGGAGCTGTTTTTT.

This rearrangement joins TRBV10-3 to TRBJ1-2; the D is unclear. CDR1 and CDR2 (germline): ENHRY, SYGVKD. V dropped 11 bases and J dropped 8 bases, with 15 bases sitting between them. CDR3 length: 11 residues. Here the CDR3 DNA reads TGTGCCGCCAATAGCGCCGGGGGCTACACCTTC. Its protein product is CAANSAGGYTF.